A selection of T cell receptor beta chains follows, all from one sample in a study of blood T cell repertoires in COVID-19. Sequencing was performed with immunoSEQ multiplex PCR; in TCRdb, only in-frame clones are kept and a portion is missing. The table includes 100,000 to 150,000 clones, roughly 80% detected once. Sequences were obtained from peripheral blood. The source is a woman in her twenties or thirties who had recovered from COVID-19. The CDR3 runs from the conserved cysteine through the conserved F or W. The D gene is left open where the match is weak. Only some rows state a clone size, as once, few, many or a class for expanded clones.

. TRBJ1-1 TRBV7-2 . TGTGCCAGCAGCTTAGTTAACAGATTGAACACTGAAGCTTTCTTT CASSLVNRLNTEAFF
. TRBJ1-5 TRBV2 TRBD1 TGTGCCAGCAGTGGGGGACAGGCGGGGCAGCCCCAGCATTTT CASSGGQAGQPQHF
once TRBJ2-7 TRBV5-1 TRBD1 TGCGCCAGCAGCTTGGTCGTGGGACAGGGTTCCTACGAGCAGTACTTC CASSLVVGQGSYEQYF
. TRBJ1-1 TRBV10-1 . TGCGCCAGCAGTGAAACAGGGAGTATGAACACTGAAGCTTTCTTT CASSETGSMNTEAFF
. TRBJ2-1 TRBV2 TRBD1 TGTGCCAGCAGTGACTGGGACAGGGCCTACAATGAGCAGTTCTTC CASSDWDRAYNEQFF
few TRBJ1-3 TRBV29-1 . TGCAGCGTTAGGGAGTCCAGTGCAAACACCATATATTTT CSVRESSANTIYF
. TRBJ2-2 TRBV6-5 . TGTGCCAGCAGTTACTCGAGTGTCGGGGGGGAGCTGTTTTTT CASSYSSVGGELFF
once TRBJ1-1 TRBV14 TRBD1 TGTGCCAGCAGCCCATGGGACAGGAACACTGAAGCTTTCTTT CASSPWDRNTEAFF
. TRBJ2-5 TRBV19 . TGTGCCAGTAGTATACTGAGTGGGCAGACGCAAGAGACCCAGTACTTC CASSILSGQTQETQYF
. TRBJ2-5 TRBV3-1/TRBV3-2 . TGTGCCAGCAGCTTCCGCCGGTCGGACTCGGGGGAGACCCAGTACTTC CASSFRRSDSGETQYF
. TRBJ1-1 TRBV19 TRBD1 TGTGCCAGTAGTACTAGTCTAGGGGGCGCCTACACTGAAGCTTTCTTT CASSTSLGGAYTEAFF
. TRBJ2-7 TRBV19 TRBD2 TGTGCCAGTAGTCCCGTGGAACGGCCCCGGGGGGGTCTTCAGTACTTC CASSPVERPRGGLQYF
. TRBJ1-2 TRBV3-1/TRBV3-2 TRBD1 TGTGCCAGCGCCGTACAGGGGGAGGACTATGGCTACACCTTC CASAVQGEDYGYTF
few TRBJ1-1 TRBV7-9 . TGTGCCAGCACCAGATCGGGGGTCCGCACTGAAGCTTTCTTT CASTRSGVRTEAFF
. TRBJ1-5 TRBV19 . TGTGCCAGTAACCGGGGGGCTAATCATCAGCCCCAGCATTTT CASNRGANHQPQHF
. TRBJ1-3 TRBV12-3/TRBV12-4 . TGTGCCAGCACCACGGGGGGGGGAAACACCATATATTTT CASTTGGGNTIYF
. TRBJ2-3 TRBV10-2 . TGCGCCAGCAGCGGTCTAGGGGGAACAGATACGCAGTATTTT CASSGLGGTDTQYF
. TRBJ2-5 TRBV5-1 TRBD2 TGCGCCAGCAGCTTGGGGGAGGCTAGCGGGAGAGAGACCCAGTACTTC CASSLGEASGRETQYF
. TRBJ2-1 TRBV9 . TGTGCCAGCAGCACCTACGGACTTTCGGGAGAGTACAATGAGCAGTTCTTC CASSTYGLSGEYNEQFF